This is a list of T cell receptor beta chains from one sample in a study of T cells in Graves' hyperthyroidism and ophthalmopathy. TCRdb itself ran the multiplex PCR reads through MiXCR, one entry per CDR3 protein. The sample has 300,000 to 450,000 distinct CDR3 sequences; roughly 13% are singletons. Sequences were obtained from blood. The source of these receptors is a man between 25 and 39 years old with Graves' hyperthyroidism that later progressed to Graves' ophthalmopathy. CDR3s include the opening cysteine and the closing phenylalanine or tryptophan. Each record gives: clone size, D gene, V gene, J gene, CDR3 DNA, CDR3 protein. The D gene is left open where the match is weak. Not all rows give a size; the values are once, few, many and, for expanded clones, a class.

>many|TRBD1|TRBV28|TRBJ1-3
TGTGCCAGCAGTTCCCGACAGGGGGTCTCTGGAAACACCATATATTTT
CASSSRQGVSGNTIYF
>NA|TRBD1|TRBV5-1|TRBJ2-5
TGTGCCAGCAGCACACAGGGGCCGAGGGCTTCACAGTACTTC
CASSTQGPRASQYF
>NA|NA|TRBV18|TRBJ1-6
TGTGCCAGCTCACCCATGGCAGGGGAACGGAATTCACCCCTCCACTTT
CASSPMAGERNSPLHF
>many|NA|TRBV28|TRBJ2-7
TGTGCCAGCAGTTTATTGACAACGGGAGAGCAGTACTTC
CASSLLTTGEQYF
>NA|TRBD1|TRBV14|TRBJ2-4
TGTGCCAGCAGCCTCCGACAGGGGAAAAACATTCAGTACTTC
CASSLRQGKNIQYF
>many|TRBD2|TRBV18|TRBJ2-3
TGTGCCAGCTCACCAAAGCCGACTAGCGCATCGGATACGCAGTATTTT
CASSPKPTSASDTQYF
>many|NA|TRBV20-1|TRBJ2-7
TGCAGTGCTAGTCATCGGGTCCAAGGCTACGAGCAGTACTTC
CSASHRVQGYEQYF
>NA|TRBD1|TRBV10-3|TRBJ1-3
TGTGCCATCAGTGGCGGACAGGGGGTCGGAAACACCATATATTTT
CAISGGQGVGNTIYF
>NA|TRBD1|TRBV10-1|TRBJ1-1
TGCGCCAGCAGTGAGTCCCGGACAGGGAACACTGAAGCTTTCTTT
CASSESRTGNTEAFF
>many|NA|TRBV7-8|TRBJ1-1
TGTGCCAGCAGCTTAGATCGCCGGGGGCGCGGCACTGAAGCTTTCTTT
CASSLDRRGRGTEAFF
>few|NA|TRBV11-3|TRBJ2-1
TGTGCCAGCAGCACTCGGGCGGGGGCGGGTTACAATGAGCAGTTCTTC
CASSTRAGAGYNEQFF
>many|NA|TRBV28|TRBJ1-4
TGTGCCAGCAGAGGAAGGGGTAATGAAAAACTGTTTTTT
CASRGRGNEKLFF
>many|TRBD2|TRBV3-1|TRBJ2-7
TGTGCCAGCAGCCAAGGGGGCGGGGGCGAGCAGTACTTC
CASSQGGGGEQYF
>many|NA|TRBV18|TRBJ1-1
TGTGCCACCCCCGGGACGGTGAACACTGAAGCTTTCTTT
CATPGTVNTEAFF
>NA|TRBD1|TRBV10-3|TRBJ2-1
TGTGCCATCAGCGGACAGGGGCTCTACAATGAGCAGTTCTTC
CAISGQGLYNEQFF
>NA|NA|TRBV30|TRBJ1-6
TGTGCCTTGATTCCCATCGATAATTCACCCCTCCACTTT
CALIPIDNSPLHF
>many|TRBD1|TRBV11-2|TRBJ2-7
TGTGCCAGCAGCTTCGGGACCTGGGACAGGCCCTCTGGGGGCGAGCAGTACTTC
CASSFGTWDRPSGGEQYF
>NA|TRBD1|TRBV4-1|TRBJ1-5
TGCGCCAGCAGCCACACAGGGGGCTTTCAGCCCCAGCATTTT
CASSHTGGFQPQHF
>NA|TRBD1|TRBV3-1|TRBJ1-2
TGTGCCAGCAGCCACTCCACGCTCCGGGACAGGGCGGACTATGGCTACACCTTC
CASSHSTLRDRADYGYTF
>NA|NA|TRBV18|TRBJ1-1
TGTGCCAGCTCATCTGGACTGATCATGAACACTGAAGCTTTCTTT
CASSSGLIMNTEAFF
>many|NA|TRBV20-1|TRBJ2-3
TGCAGTGCTAGAGTTTACGGAAGGGTTTCAGATACGCAGTATTTT
CSARVYGRVSDTQYF
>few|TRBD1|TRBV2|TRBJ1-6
TGTGCCAGACAGGGGTCTAATTCACCCCTCCACTTT
CARQGSNSPLHF
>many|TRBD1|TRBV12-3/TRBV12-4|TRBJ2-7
TGTGCCACCGAGGACAGGGGAGGGTTAGGCGAGCAGTACTTC
CATEDRGGLGEQYF
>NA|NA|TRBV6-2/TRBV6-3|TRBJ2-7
TGTGCCAGCAGACCCGACGACAGGTCTACAAATTACGAGCAGTACTTC
CASRPDDRSTNYEQYF
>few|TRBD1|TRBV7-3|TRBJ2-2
TGTGCCAGCAGCTCCCCTCGCGAGACAGGGGGTGAGAACACCGGGGAGCTGTTTTTT
CASSSPRETGGENTGELFF
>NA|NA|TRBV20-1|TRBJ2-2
TGCAGTGGGGCCCCAGGGGTGGGCACCGGGGAGCTGTTTTTT
CSGAPGVGTGELFF
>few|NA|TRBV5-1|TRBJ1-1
TGCGCCAGCAGCCCGGGGGGGGGGCCGGGAACTGAAGCTTTCTTT
CASSPGGGPGTEAFF
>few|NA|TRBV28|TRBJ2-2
TGTGCCAGCAGTCCTTTACCAGGGAACACCGGGGAGCTGTTTTTT
CASSPLPGNTGELFF
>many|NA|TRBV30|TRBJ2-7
TGTGCCTGGAGCCGGACGCCTATCTACGAGCAGTACTTC
CAWSRTPIYEQYF
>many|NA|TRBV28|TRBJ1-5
TGTGCCAGCAGTTTAATCGGGGTTGGGCAGCCCCAGCATTTT
CASSLIGVGQPQHF
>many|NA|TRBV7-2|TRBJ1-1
TGTGCCAGCAGCTTAACCAGAGATCGGGAAGCTTTCTTT
CASSLTRDREAFF
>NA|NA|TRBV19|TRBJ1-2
TGTGCCCCTCCCCCCCGCTTCCTAGCTAACTATGGCTACACCTTC
CAPPPRFLANYGYTF
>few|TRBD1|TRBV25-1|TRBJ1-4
TGTGCCAGCAGTGAACCGGGACAGGGTAATGAAAAACTGTTTTTT
CASSEPGQGNEKLFF
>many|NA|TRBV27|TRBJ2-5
TGTGCCAGCAGTTTTTCTCCCGGGGGGACCCAGTACTTC
CASSFSPGGTQYF
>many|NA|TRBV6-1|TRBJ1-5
TGTGCCAGCCGGGACATTTCAGGCAATCAGCCCCAGCATTTT
CASRDISGNQPQHF
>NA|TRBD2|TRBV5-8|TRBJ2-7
TGTGCCAGCAGCCCCGGGACTAGAAGCTACGAGCAGTACTTC
CASSPGTRSYEQYF
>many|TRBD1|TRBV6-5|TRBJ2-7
TGTGCCAGCAGTTACCGGACAGGGGGCTACGAGCAGTACTTC
CASSYRTGGYEQYF
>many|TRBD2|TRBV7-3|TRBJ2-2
TGTGCCAGCAGCCCACTAGCGGACGGGGAGCTGTTTTTT
CASSPLADGELFF
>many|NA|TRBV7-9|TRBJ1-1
TGTGCCAGCAGCTGGGGGGGGATGGCCACCTTGAACACTGAAGCTTTCTTT
CASSWGGMATLNTEAFF
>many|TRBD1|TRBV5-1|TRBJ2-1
TGCGCCAGCAGCTTAAGTTACACAGGGGGAAACAATGAGCAGTTCTTC
CASSLSYTGGNNEQFF
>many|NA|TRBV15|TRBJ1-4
TGTGCCACATGGGACGGAGCTGAAAAACTGTTTTTT
CATWDGAEKLFF
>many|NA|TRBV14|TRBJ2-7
TGTGCCAGCAGCCGTGTGGGGGTTGTTCCCTACGAGCAGTACTTC
CASSRVGVVPYEQYF
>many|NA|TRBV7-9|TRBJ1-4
TGTGCCAGCAGCTTAGTCCCAGGCAGAGACGAAAAACTGTTTTTT
CASSLVPGRDEKLFF